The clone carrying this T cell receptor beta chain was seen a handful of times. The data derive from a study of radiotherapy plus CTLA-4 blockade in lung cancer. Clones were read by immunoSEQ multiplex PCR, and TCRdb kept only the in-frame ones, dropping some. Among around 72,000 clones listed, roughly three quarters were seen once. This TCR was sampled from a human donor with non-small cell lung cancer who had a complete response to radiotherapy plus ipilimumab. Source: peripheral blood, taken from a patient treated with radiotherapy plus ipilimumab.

The CDR3 is CASSLSPVTDNEQFF. The CDR3 region has the DNA TGTGCCAGCAGTTTATCCCCCGTTACGGACAATGAGCAGTTCTTC. This chain uses TRBV27 with TRBJ2-1; unclear D gene. Between the trimmed V and J ends, which lost 0 bases and 5 bases, there was a span of 11 bases. This CDR3 has 15 amino acids. Germline lookup yields CDR1 MNHEY and CDR2 SMNVEV (reference sequence).